Following are 16 T cell receptor beta chains from one sample sequenced in a study of beta chain features in type 1 diabetes. Study-wide results and limits: Moderate yet significant TCRB CDR3 shortening was seen in Type 1 diabetes patients in all four CD4+ subsets.

The antigens of these receptors remain unknown. Every bit of the isolated RNA underwent reverse transcription, so sequencing read expressed TCRB transcripts. The assay was immunoSEQ multiplex PCR, and TCRdb's table has in-frame clones only and misses some. The repertoire holds fewer than 300,000 clones, with about 20% as singletons. Material: naive CD4+ T cells from blood. The receptors were gathered from a woman in her 40s with type 1 diabetes.

The genes are TRBV28 and TRBJ2-5, with a weak D call TRBD2 (6 bases). Germline CDR1 reads MDHEN; CDR2 reads SYDVKM. V lost 5 bases and J 2 bases, leaving 15 bases between the germline ends. This CDR3 has 15 amino acids. This CDR3 is CASSRGSEGQETQYF. The CDR3 bases are TGTGCCAGCAGTCGCGGGTCGGAGGGGCAAGAGACCCAGTACTTC.

This clone occurred a few times. The chain has TRBV5-1 and TRBJ2-7; weak D call: TRBD1 (6 bases). The CDR3 is 16 amino acids. Germline V gene data show CDR1 as SGHRS and CDR2 as YFSETQ. V was pared by 0 bases and J by 7 bases, with 20 bases between. The CDR3 DNA follows: TGCGCCAGCAGCTTGGAGGGGGACACCTATTCAACGGAGCAGTACTTC. Translated: CASSLEGDTYSTEQYF.

A few counts support this clone. This chain uses TRBV28 with TRBJ2-7; D perhaps matches TRBD1 (5 bases). The CDR3 is 12 residues long. Germline assignment: CDR1 MDHEN and CDR2 SYDVKM. V was trimmed by 2 bases and J by 9 bases, leaving 11 bases between them. In DNA, the CDR3 is TGTGCCAGCAGTTTAGGAAGTCAGGGGCAGTACTTC. Translation gives CASSLGSQGQYF.

This sequence joins TRBV30 and TRBJ2-7; D may be TRBD1 (6 bases). The V gene lost 2 bases and the J gene lost 3 bases, with 14 bases spanning the gap. The CDR3 length is 14 residues. In germline, CDR1 is GTSNPN, CDR2 SVGIG (reference sequence). CDR3 protein: CAWSKPPGVYEQYF. CDR3 DNA: TGTGCCTGGAGTAAACCTCCAGGGGTCTACGAGCAGTACTTC.

J is TRBJ1-2 and V is TRBV4-3; 7 bases are shared with TRBD1. The CDR3 sequence is 18 residues long. V shed 3 bases, J shed 3 bases, and the junction held 16 bases outside the gene matches. Germline V gene sequence: CDR1 LGHNA, CDR2 YSLEER. CDR3 in DNA: TGCGCCAGCAGCCAGGTCCCCCCAAGACAGGGAGGAGACTATGGCTACACCTTC. Translated, it gives CASSQVPPRQGGDYGYTF.

This clone was detected a few times. The genes are TRBV9 and TRBJ2-3; D not certain. The CDR3 has 14 amino acids. Per the germline V gene, CDR1 is SGDLS and CDR2 is YYNGEE. V was trimmed by 0 bases and J by 4 bases, leaving 9 bases between them. The CDR3 DNA follows: TGTGCCAGCAGCGTAGGCCCAGAGGCAGATACGCAGTATTTT. Protein sequence: CASSVGPEADTQYF.

This clone was observed a handful of times. The CDR3: CASSSVSGGEQYF. CDR3 nucleotides: TGTGCCAGCAGCTCCGTTTCGGGAGGAGAGCAGTACTTC. The rearrangement uses TRBV11-3 and TRBJ2-7, with TRBD2 matching 7 bases. V lost 4 bases, J lost 7 bases, and 7 bases stayed unmatched. CDR1 SGHNT and CDR2 YENEEA come from the germline V gene. The CDR3 is made up of 13 amino acids.

The CDR3 coding sequence is TGTGCCAGCAGCGTGTCCGGGACAGGGGACTCTGGGGCCAACGTCCTGACTTTC. Its translation is CASSVSGTGDSGANVLTF. The genes are TRBV9 and TRBJ2-6; 10 bases align to TRBD1. This CDR3 spans 18 amino acids. The junction had 5 bases not matched to a gene; V was cut back by 2 bases and J by 0 bases. In germline, CDR1 is SGDLS, CDR2 YYNGEE.

This clone was counted a few times. The V call is TRBV11-2, the J call TRBJ1-2; 8 positions agree with TRBD1. This CDR3 region has 13 residues. Germline V gives CDR1 SGHAT, CDR2 FQNNGV. V lost 5 bases and J lost 4; bases outside the gene matches: 3. CDR3 coding DNA: TGTGCCAGCAGCCCAGGGACAGGCTATGGCTACACCTTC. This translates into CASSPGTGYGYTF.

The chain has TRBV11-3 and TRBJ2-7, with TRBD1 matching over 8 bases. The V segment lost 5 bases and the J segment 7 bases; nucleotides outside the gene matches: 7. This CDR3 spans 13 amino acids. Germline lookup yields CDR1 SGHNT and CDR2 YENEEA. CDR3 residues: CASSQRTGREQYF. CDR3 DNA: TGTGCCAGCAGCCAACGGACAGGGAGGGAGCAGTACTTC.

This clone was found a few times. CDR3 loop: CASSPPVANEQFF. The CDR3 DNA sequence: TGTGCCAGCTCACCACCGGTGGCCAATGAGCAGTTCTTC. The chain employs TRBV18 and TRBJ2-1; D gene unclear. V shed 0 bases and J shed 6 bases, with 6 bases lying between them. The CDR3 consists of 13 residues. The germline V gene encodes CDR1 KGHSH and CDR2 LQKENI.

This clone was detected only once. The rearrangement uses TRBV30 and TRBJ2-3, with 10 bases matching TRBD2. The J segment lost 2 bases and the V segment lost 2 bases, leaving 10 bases of the junction unmatched. The length of the CDR3 is 17 residues. Germline values: CDR1 GTSNPN, CDR2 SVGIG (reference sequence). CDR3 sequence reads: CAWSSPPLAGPTDTQYF. The DNA of the CDR3 is TGTGCCTGGAGTAGCCCCCCACTAGCGGGGCCCACAGATACGCAGTATTTT. Combining the CDR3 with reference TRBV30 and TRBJ2-3 gives the whole variable domain SQTIHQWPATLVQPVGSPLSLECTVEGTSNPNLYWYRQAAGRGLQLLFYSVGIGQISSEVPQNLSASRPQDRQFILSSKKLLLSDSGFYLCAWSSPPLAGPTDTQYFGPGTRLTVL.

The gene calls are TRBV10-3 and TRBJ2-5; TRBD2 aligns across 11 bases. The V gene end was trimmed by 1 base and the J gene end by 5 bases; junction bases not matched to a gene: 9. CDR1 and CDR2 from the germline V gene are ENHRY and SYGVKD. CDR3 size: 17 residues. CDR3 region: CAISEFDSGRAGETQYF. In DNA form, the CDR3 reads TGTGCCATCAGTGAGTTCGATAGCGGGAGGGCCGGGGAGACCCAGTACTTC.

V is TRBV29-1 and J is TRBJ1-4, with D possibly TRBD1 on 5 matching bases. The CDR3 spans 14 residues. Germline loops: CDR1 SQVTM, CDR2 ANQGSEA. V was cut by 4 bases and J by 0 bases, with 9 bases left in between. The CDR3 DNA reads as TGCAGCGTTGGGACAACTACAACTAATGAAAAACTGTTTTTT. Translated, it gives CSVGTTTTNEKLFF.

This chain links TRBV7-8 with TRBJ2-2; 7 positions agree with TRBD2. The CDR3 is 16 amino acids. J was trimmed by 2 bases and V by 2 bases; bases with no gene match: 5. The germline V gene has CDR1 SGHVS and CDR2 FQNEAQ. The DNA for the CDR3 is TGTGCCAGCAGCTTACTAGCGGATCTCAACACCGGGGAGCTGTTTTTT. As protein: CASSLLADLNTGELFF. The full variable domain, its missing parts supplied by reference TRBV7-8 and TRBJ2-2, is GAGVSQSPRYKVAKRGQDVALRCDPISGHVSLFWYQQALGQGPEFLTYFQNEAQLDKSGLPSDRFFAERPEGSVSTLKIQRTQQEDSAVYLCASSLLADLNTGELFFGEGSRLTVL.

This clone was observed a handful of times. J is TRBJ2-3 and V is TRBV5-4, with D uncertain. CDR1 is SGHNT and CDR2 is YYREEE in the germline V gene (reference sequence). The V end was cut by 1 base, the J end by 5 bases, with 8 bases between. The CDR3 totals 13 residues. CDR3 bases: TGTGCCAGCAGCTTGCCCGGCGGAGATACGCAGTATTTT. Translating it yields CASSLPGGDTQYF.